This T cell receptor (beta chain) was documented in a study of OX40 agonist ivuxolimab in advanced cancers. Study background: Ivuxolimab doses were 0.01, 0.1, 0.3, 1.5, 3 or 10 mg/kg every 2 weeks.

V shed 2 bases and J 3 bases; nucleotides not matched to a gene: 3. The CDR3 consists of 14 residues. CDR1 is MNHNS, CDR2 SASEGT, per germline. The data were produced by immunoSEQ multiplex PCR, yet TCRdb's version contains in-frame clones alone and is incomplete. The table includes approximately 89,000 clones, 87% detected once. Autoimmune disease history or systemic immunosuppression disqualified patients. The chain couples TRBV6-1 to TRBJ2-7, with 8 positions matching TRBD1. This TCR was recovered from an adult with an advanced solid tumor such as melanoma, head and neck, liver or kidney cancer. Sequenced material: CD4+ or CD8+ T cells sorted from blood, taken in a trial of the OX40 agonist ivuxolimab. The CDR3 DNA is TGTGCCAGCAGTGAACTCGGACAGGGCTACGAGCAGTACTTC. This translates into CASSELGQGYEQYF.